This note documents a single TCR beta chain sequence. Its target is not known. The method was immunoSEQ multiplex PCR; TCRdb's version includes in-frame clones alone and lacks a portion of them. The data show 73,000 or so clones, with roughly four fifths seen just once and less than 6.5% held by the top ten. The CDR3 spans 14 residues. The germline gives CDR1 MNHEY, CDR2 SVGAGI. V was clipped by 0 bases and J by 7 bases, with 12 bases between them. The data derive from a study of T cell responses to AZD1222 COVID-19 vaccine. Study-level findings and limits: Dominant CD4 TCR responses targeted spike regions 160-218 and 743-854.

This clonotype was obtained from an adult in good health. The V gene is TRBV6-5, the J gene TRBJ1-2; D perhaps matches TRBD1 (5 bases). This specimen consisted of peripheral blood, obtained on day 0 of AZD1222 vaccination. The DNA of the CDR3 is TGTGCCAGCAGTTACTCCGGTCCTGGGGGTGGCTACACCTTC. This gives the protein CASSYSGPGGGYTF.